This TCR beta chain was sequenced for a study of monozygotic twins with inflammatory bowel disease. Study outcomes and limitations: The authors note that differing immunosuppressive treatments may have added variability to patient repertoires.

Regarding this clonotype: Its specificity is unknown.

Looked up from germline, CDR1 is MNHEY and CDR2 is SMNVEV (reference sequence). The CDR3 consists of 14 residues. Reprocessing the 5' RACE reads, TCRdb reports a single entry for every CDR3 protein and omits DNA. The sample holds about 450,000 distinct CDR3 sequences. V usage is TRBV27 and J usage is TRBJ2-4; lacking DNA, the TRBD2 call made by TCRdb goes unchecked. This sequence was found in a human donor with ulcerative colitis or Crohn's disease, or a healthy co-twin of an affected twin (not recorded which). The sample consisted of blood. CDR3 amino acids: CASSVGSSKNIQYF.